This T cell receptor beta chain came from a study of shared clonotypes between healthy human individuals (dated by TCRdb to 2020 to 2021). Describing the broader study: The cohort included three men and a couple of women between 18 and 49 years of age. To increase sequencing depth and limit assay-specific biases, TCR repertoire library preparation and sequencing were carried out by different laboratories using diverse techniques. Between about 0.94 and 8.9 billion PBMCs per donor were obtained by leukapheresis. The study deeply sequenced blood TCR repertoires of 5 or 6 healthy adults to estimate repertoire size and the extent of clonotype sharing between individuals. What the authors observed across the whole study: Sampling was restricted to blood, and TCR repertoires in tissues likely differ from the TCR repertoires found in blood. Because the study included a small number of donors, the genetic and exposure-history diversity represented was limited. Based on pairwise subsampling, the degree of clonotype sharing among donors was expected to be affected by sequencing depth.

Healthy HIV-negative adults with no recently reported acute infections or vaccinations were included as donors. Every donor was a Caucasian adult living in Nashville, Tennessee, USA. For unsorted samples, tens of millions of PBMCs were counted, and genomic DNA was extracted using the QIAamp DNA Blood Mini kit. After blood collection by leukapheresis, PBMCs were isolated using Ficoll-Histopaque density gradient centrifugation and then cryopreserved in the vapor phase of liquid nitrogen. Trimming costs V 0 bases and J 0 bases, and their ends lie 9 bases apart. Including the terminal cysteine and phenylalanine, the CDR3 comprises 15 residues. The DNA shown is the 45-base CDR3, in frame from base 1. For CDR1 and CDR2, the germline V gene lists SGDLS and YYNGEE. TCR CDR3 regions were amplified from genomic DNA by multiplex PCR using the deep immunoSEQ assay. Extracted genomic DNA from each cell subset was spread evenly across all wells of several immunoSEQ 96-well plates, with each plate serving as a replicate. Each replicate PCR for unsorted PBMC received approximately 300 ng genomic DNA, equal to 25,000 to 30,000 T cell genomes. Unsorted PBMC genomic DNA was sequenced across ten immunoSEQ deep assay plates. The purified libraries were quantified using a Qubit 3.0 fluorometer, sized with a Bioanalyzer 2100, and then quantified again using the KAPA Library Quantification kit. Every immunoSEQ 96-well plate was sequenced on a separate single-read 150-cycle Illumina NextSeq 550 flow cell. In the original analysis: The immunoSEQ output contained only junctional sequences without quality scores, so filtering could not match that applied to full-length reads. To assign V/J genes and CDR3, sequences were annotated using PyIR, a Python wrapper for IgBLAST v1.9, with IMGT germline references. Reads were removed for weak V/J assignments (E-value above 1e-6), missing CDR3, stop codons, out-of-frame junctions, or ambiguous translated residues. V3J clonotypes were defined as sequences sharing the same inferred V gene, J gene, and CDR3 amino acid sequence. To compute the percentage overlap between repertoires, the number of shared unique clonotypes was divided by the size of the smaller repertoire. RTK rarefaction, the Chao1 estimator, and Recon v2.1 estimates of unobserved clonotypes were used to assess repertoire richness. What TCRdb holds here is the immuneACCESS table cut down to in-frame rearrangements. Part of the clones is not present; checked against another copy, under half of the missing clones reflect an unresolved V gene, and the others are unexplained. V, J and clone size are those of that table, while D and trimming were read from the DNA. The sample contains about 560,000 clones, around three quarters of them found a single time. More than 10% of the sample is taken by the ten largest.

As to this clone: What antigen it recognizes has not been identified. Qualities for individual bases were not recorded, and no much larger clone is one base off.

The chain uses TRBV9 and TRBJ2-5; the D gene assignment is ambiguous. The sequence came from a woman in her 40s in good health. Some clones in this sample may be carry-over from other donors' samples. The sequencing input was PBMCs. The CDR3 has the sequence CASSVGTAHQETQYF. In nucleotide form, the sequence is TGTGCCAGCAGCGTAGGAACAGCCCACCAAGAGACCCAGTACTTC.